This T cell receptor (beta chain) was documented in a study of neurological immune-mediated disorders. Study observations and caveats: None of the CDR3 amino acid sequences of expanded clones recurred across subjects, suggesting private repertoires in all groups.

This clonotype was observed many times. Its matching antigen is unknown. It was by 5'RACE with 10-nucleotide random UMIs that the cDNA was made. Every sequencing run produced over 180 million TCR-beta sequences, and the sequences from any one run covered 15-18 subjects. TCRdb fed the 5' RACE reads into MiXCR, producing one record per CDR3 protein. This table has around 51,000 distinct CDR3 sequences, approximately 11% appearing once. Germline assignment: CDR1 SEHNR and CDR2 FQNEAQ (reference sequence). The V end was cut by 5 bases, the J end by 1 base, with 19 bases between. This CDR3 spans 17 amino acids. Time point meaning: longitudinal time-point 3. A total of 2 million PBMCs stored at -80 degrees C provided the unsorted libraries.

The sample comprised PBMCs. This sequence originates from a male donor with HTLV-1-associated myelopathy (HAM/TSP). J is TRBJ2-3 and V is TRBV7-9, with D perhaps matching TRBD1 or TRBD2 (5 bases each). The CDR3 coding sequence is TGTGCCAGCAGCCCCGGGGTGGGGCCCCCTGGCACAGATACGCAGTATTTT. It translates to CASSPGVGPPGTDTQYF.